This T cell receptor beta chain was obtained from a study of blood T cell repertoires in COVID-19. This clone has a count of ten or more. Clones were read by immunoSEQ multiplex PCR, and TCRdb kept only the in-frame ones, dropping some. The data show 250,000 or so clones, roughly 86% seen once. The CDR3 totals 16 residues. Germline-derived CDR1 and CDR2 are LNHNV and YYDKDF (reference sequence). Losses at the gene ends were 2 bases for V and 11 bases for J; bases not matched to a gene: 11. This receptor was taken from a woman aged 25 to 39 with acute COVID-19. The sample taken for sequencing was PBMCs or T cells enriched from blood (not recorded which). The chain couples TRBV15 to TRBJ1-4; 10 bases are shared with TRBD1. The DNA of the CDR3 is TGTGCCACCAGCAGACAATCCGGGACAGGGGCAGGGAAACTGTTTTTT. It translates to CATSRQSGTGAGKLFF.